The present T cell receptor beta chain was sequenced within a study of T cells in Graves' hyperthyroidism and ophthalmopathy. The study, taken as a whole, reports: A model of 13 V-J pairs discriminated ophthalmopathy from stable hyperthyroidism.

Each person with ophthalmopathy scored at least 3 on the Clinical Activity Score, reached NOSPECS grade 4 or higher, and had been ill under 3 months. Uncontrolled infection, other autoimmune disease, pregnancy or lactation led to exclusion. This clonotype was seen ten or more times. Its cognate antigen is unknown. The investigators amplified TCR beta CDR3 regions from RNA transcripts. A first-round RT-PCR of the TCR CDR3 used the HTBI primer set. MiXCR was run by TCRdb on the multiplex PCR reads, yielding one entry per CDR3 protein. The sample contains about 500,000 distinct CDR3 sequences, 15% to 20% of which appear only once. V gave up 4 bases and J gave up 4 bases, with 14 bases separating them. This CDR3 region has 14 residues. The germline V gene encodes CDR1 MNHEY and CDR2 SVGEGT.

The sequence was obtained from a woman in her twenties or thirties with Graves' ophthalmopathy. The chain combines TRBV6-2 or TRBV6-3 with TRBJ2-7; D is perhaps TRBD1 or TRBD2 (5 bases each). Material for sequencing was blood. The CDR3 sequence is CASSSAGARYEQYF. The CDR3 region has the DNA TGTGCCAGCAGTTCCGCCGGGGCGAGATACGAGCAGTACTTC.